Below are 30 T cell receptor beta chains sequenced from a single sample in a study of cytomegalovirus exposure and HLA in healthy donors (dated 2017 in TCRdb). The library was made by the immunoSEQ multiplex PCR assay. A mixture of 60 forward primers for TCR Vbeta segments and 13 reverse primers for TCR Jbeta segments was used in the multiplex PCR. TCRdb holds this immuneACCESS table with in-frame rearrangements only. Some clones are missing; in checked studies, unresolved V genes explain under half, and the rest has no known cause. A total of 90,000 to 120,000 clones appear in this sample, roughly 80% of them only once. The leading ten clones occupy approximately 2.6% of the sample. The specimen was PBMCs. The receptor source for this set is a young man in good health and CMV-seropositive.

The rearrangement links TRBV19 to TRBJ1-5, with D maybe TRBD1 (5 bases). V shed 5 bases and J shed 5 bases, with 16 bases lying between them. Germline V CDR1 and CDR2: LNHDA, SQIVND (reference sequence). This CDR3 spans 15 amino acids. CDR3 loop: CASSPRQNRYQPQHF. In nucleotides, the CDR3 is TGTGCCAGTAGTCCTCGACAGAACCGATATCAGCCCCAGCATTTT.

This CDR3 reads CASSLRTSGGPNTGELFF. The CDR3 region has the DNA TGCGCCAGCAGCCTCAGGACTAGCGGGGGCCCAAACACCGGGGAGCTGTTTTTT. The rearrangement joins TRBV4-1 to TRBJ2-2; 13 positions agree with TRBD2. The V gene end was trimmed by 4 bases and the J gene end by 2 bases; junction bases not matched to a gene: 7. Germline CDR1 and CDR2: MGHRA and YSYEKL. The CDR3 length is 18 residues.

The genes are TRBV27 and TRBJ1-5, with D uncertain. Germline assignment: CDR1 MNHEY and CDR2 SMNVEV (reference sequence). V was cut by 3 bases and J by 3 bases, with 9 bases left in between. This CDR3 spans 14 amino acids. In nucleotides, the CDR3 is TGTGCCAGCAGTTTTCTTGGGCCCAATCAGCCCCAGCATTTT. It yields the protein CASSFLGPNQPQHF.

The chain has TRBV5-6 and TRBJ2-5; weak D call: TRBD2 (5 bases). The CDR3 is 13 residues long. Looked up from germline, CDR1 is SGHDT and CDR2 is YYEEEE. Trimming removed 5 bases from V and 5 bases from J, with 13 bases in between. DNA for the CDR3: TGTGCCAGCAGACTTGGGAGTTCGGAGACCCAGTACTTC. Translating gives CASRLGSSETQYF.

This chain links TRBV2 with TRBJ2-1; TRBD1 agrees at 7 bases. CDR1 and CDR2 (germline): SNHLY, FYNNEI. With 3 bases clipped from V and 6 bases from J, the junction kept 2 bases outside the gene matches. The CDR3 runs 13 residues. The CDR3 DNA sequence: TGTGCCAGCAGTGAGTACAGGGGCAATGAGCAGTTCTTC. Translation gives CASSEYRGNEQFF.

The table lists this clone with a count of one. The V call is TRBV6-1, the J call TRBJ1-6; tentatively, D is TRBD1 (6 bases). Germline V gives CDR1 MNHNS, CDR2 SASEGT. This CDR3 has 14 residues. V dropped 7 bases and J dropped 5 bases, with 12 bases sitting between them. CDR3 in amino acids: CASTSAGDNSPLHF. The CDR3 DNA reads TGTGCCAGCACTTCCGCAGGGGATAATTCACCCCTCCACTTT.

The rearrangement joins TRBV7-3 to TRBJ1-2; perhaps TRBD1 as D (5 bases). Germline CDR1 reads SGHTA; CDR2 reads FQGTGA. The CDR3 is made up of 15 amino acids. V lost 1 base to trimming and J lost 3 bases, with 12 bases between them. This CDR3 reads CASSLNPGKDYGYTF. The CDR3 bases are TGTGCCAGCAGCTTAAATCCAGGGAAAGACTATGGCTACACCTTC.

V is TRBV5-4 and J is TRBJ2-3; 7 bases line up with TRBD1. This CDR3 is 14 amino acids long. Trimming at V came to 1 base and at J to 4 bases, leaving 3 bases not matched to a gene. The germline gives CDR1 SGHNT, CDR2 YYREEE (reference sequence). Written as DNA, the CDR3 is TGTGCCAGCAGCTTGAACAGGGGTGCAGATACGCAGTATTTT. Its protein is CASSLNRGADTQYF.

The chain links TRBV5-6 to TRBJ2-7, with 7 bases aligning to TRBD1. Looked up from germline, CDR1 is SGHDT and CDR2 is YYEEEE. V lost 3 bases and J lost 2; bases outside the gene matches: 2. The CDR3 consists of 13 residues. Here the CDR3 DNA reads TGTGCCAGCAGCTCGGGACAGCCCTACGAGCAGTACTTC. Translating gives CASSSGQPYEQYF.

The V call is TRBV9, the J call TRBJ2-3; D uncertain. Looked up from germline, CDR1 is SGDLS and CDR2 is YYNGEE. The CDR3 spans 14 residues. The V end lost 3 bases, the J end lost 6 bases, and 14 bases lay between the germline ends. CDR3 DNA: TGTGCCAGCAGCGACCCACAATACCCGGATACGCAGTATTTT. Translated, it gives CASSDPQYPDTQYF.

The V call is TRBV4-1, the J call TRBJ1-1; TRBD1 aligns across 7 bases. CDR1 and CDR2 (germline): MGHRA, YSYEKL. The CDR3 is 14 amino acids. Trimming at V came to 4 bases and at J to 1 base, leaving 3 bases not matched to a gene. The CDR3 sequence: CASSLNRGNTEAFF. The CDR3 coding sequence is TGCGCCAGCAGCCTGAACAGGGGGAACACTGAAGCTTTCTTT.

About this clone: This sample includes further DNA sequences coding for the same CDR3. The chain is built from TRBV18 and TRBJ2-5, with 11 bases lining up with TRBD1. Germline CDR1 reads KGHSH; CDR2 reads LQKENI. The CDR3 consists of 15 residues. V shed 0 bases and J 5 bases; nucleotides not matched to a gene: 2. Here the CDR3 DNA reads TGTGCCAGCTCACCACCGGGACAGGGGGGTGAGACCCAGTACTTC. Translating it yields CASSPPGQGGETQYF. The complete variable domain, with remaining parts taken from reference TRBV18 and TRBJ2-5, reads NAGVMQNPRHLVRRRGQEARLRCSPMKGHSHVYWYRQLPEEGLKFMVYLQKENIIDESGMPKERFSAEFPKEGPSILRIQQVVRGDSAAYFCASSPPGQGGETQYFGPGTRLLVL.

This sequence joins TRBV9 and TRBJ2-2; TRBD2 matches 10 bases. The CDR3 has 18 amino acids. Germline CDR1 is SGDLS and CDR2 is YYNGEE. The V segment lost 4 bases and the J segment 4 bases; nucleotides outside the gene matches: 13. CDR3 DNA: TGTGCCAGCAGCAAAGTTGCTAGCGGGGGCCCTATCACCGGGGAGCTGTTTTTT. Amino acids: CASSKVASGGPITGELFF.

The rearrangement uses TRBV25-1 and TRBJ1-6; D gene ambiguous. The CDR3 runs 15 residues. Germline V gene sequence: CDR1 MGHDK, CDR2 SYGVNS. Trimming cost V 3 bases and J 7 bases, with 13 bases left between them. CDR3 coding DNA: TGTGCCAGCAGTGACCCCAGTAACGGGAATTCACCCCTCCACTTT. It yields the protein CASSDPSNGNSPLHF.

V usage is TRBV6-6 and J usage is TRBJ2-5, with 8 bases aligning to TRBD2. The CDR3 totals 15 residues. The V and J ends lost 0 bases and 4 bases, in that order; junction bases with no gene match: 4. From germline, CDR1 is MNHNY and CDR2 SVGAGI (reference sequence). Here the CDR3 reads CASSYSTLAGETQYF. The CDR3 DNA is TGTGCCAGCAGTTACTCGACGCTAGCGGGAGAGACCCAGTACTTC.

This chain's CDR3 is CASSLVPSVHYEQYF. CDR3 bases: TGTGCCAGCAGCTTAGTCCCGTCTGTACACTACGAGCAGTACTTC. The J gene is TRBJ2-5, the V gene TRBV7-9, with no clear D. The J call is in doubt because the DNA end fits TRBJ2-7 better. CDR1 is SEHNR and CDR2 is FQNEAQ in the germline V gene (reference sequence). This CDR3 has 15 amino acids.

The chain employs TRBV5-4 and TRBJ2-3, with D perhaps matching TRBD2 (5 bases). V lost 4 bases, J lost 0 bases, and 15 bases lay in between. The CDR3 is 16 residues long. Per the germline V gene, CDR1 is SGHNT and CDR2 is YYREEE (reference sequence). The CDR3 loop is CASSLEAGPSTDTQYF. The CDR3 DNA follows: TGTGCCAGCAGCCTGGAGGCGGGTCCAAGCACAGATACGCAGTATTTT. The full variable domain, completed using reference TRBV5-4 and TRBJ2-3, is ETGVTQSPTHLIKTRGQQVTLRCSSQSGHNTVSWYQQALGQGPQFIFQYYREEENGRGNFPPRFSGLQFPNYSSELNVNALELDDSALYLCASSLEAGPSTDTQYFGPGTRLTVL.

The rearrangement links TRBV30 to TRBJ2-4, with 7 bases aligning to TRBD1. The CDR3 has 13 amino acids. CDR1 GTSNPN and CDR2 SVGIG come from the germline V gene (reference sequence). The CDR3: CALEQEQWDSQYF. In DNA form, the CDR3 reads TGTGCGCTGGAGCAGGAGCAATGGGACAGTCAGTACTTC.

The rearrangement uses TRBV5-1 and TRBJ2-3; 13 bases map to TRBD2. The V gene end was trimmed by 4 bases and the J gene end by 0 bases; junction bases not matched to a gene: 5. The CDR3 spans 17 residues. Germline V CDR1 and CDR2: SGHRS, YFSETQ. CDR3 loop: CASSEGTSGASTDTQYF. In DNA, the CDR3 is TGCGCCAGCAGCGAAGGGACTAGCGGGGCCAGCACAGATACGCAGTATTTT.

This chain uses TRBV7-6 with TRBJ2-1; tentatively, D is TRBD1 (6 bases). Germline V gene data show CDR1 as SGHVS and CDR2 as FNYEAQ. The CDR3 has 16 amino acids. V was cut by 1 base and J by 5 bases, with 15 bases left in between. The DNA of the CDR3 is TGTGCCAGCAGCTTAGATGGGCAGGGGTGGAACAATGAGCAGTTCTTC. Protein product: CASSLDGQGWNNEQFF.

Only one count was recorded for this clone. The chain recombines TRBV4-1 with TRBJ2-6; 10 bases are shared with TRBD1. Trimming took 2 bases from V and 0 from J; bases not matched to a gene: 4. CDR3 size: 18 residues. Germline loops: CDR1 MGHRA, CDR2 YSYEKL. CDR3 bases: TGCGCCAGCAGCCAACCCGGGACAGGGGCCTCTGGGGCCAACGTCCTGACTTTC. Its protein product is CASSQPGTGASGANVLTF.

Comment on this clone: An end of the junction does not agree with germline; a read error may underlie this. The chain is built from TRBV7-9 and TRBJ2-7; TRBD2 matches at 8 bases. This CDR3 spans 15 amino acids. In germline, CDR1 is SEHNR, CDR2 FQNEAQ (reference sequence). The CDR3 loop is CSSSPSPGGASEQYF. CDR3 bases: TGTTCCAGCAGCCCAAGCCCCGGGGGGGCCTCCGAGCAGTACTTC.

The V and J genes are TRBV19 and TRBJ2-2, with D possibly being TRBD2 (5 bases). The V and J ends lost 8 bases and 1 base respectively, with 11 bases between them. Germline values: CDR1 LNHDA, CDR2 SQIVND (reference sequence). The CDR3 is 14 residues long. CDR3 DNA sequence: TGTGCCAGTCGACTGAGCGGGAACACCGGGGAGCTGTTTTTT. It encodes CASRLSGNTGELFF.

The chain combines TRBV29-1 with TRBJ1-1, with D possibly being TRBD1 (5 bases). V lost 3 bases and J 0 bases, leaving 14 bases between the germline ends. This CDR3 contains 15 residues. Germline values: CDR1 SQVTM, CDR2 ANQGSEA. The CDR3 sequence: CSVEPLGGVNTEAFF. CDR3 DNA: TGCAGCGTTGAGCCCTTGGGGGGTGTGAACACTGAAGCTTTCTTT.

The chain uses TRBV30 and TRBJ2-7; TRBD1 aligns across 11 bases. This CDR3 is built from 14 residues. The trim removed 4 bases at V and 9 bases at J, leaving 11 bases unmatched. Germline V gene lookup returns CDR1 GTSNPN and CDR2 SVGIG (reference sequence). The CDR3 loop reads CAWTGGTGGRRQYF. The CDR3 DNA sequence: TGTGCCTGGACTGGAGGGACAGGGGGAAGAAGGCAGTACTTC.

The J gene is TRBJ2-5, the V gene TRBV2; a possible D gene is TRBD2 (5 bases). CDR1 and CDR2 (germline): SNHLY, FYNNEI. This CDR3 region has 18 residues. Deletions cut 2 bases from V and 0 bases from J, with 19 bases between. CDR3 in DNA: TGTGCCAGCAGTGAATTTCTGGGCAGCGGACGGTACCAAGAGACCCAGTACTTC. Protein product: CASSEFLGSGRYQETQYF.

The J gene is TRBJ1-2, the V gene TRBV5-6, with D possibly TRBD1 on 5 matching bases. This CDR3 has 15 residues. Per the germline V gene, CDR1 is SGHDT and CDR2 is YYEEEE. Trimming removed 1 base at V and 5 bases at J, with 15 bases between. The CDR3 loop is CASSLNSYRLYGYTF. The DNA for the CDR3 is TGTGCCAGCAGCTTGAACAGTTACAGGCTTTATGGCTACACCTTC.

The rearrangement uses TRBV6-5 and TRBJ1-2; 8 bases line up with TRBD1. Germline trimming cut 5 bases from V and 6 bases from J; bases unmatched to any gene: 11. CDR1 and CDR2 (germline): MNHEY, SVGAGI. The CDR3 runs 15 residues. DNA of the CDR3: TGTGCCAGCAGTCCTCCGGGACAGGTACCTCATGGCTACACCTTC. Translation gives CASSPPGQVPHGYTF.

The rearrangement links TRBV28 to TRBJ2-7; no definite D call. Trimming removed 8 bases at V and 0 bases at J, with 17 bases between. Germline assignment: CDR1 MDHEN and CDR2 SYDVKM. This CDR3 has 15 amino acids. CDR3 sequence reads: CASATSAASSYEQYF. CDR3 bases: TGTGCCAGCGCGACGTCTGCGGCAAGCTCCTACGAGCAGTACTTC. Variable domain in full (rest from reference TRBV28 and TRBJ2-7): DVKVTQSSRYLVKRTGEKVFLECVQDMDHENMFWYRQDPGLGLRLIYFSYDVKMKEKGDIPEGYSVSREKKERFSLILESASTNQTSMYLCASATSAASSYEQYFGPGTRLTVT.

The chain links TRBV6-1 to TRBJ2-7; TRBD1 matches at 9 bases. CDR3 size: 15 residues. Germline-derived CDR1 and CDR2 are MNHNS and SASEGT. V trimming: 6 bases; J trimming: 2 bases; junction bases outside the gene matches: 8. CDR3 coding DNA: TGTGCCAGCAGATCAGGGACAGGGCATCCCTACGAGCAGTACTTC. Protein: CASRSGTGHPYEQYF.